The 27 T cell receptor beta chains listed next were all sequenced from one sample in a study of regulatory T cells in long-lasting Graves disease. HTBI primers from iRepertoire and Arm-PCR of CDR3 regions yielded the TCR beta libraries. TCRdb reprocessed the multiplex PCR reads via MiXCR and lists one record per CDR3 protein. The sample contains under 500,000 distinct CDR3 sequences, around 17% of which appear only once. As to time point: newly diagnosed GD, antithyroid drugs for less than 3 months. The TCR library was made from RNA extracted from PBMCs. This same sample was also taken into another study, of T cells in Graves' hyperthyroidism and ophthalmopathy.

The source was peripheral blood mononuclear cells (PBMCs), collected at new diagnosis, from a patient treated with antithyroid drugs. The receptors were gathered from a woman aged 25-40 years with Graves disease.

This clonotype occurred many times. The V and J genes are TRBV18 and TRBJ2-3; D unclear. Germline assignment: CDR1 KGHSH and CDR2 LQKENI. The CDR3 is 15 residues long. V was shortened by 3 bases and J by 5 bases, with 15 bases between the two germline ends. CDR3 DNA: TGTGCCAGCTCACCTTCCGGATCCCCGGGAGATACGCAGTATTTT. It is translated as CASSPSGSPGDTQYF.

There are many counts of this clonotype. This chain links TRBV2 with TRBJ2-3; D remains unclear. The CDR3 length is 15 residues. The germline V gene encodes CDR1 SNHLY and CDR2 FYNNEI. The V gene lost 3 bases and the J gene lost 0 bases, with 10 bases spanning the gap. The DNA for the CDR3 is TGTGCCAGCAGTGATCTCCCCGGTAGCACAGATACGCAGTATTTT. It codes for CASSDLPGSTDTQYF.

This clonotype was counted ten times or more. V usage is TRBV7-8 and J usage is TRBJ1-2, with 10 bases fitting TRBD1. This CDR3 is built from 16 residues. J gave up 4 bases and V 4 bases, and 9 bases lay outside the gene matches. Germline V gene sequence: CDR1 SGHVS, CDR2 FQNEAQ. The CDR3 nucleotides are TGTGCCAGCAGCTCCAGGGGGACAGGGGCGGGCTATGGCTACACCTTC. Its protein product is CASSSRGTGAGYGYTF.

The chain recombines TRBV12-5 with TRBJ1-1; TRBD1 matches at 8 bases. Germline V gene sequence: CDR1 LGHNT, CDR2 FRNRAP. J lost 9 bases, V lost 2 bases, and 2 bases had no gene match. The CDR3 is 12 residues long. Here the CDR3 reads CASGLSGGQAFF. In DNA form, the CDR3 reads TGTGCTAGTGGTTTGTCAGGGGGCCAAGCTTTCTTT.

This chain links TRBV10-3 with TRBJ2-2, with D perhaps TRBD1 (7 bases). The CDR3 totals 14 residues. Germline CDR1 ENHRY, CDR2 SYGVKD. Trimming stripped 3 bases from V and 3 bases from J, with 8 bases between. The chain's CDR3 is CAISDRGDTGELFF. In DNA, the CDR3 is TGTGCCATCAGTGACAGGGGGGACACCGGGGAGCTGTTTTTT.

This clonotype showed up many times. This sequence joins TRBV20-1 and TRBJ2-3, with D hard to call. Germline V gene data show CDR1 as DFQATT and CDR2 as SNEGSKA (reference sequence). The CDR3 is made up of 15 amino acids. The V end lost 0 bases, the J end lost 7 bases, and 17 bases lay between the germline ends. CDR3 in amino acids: CSARDGSPYLNTQYF. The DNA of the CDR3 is TGCAGTGCTAGAGATGGGTCTCCCTATCTGAATACGCAGTATTTT.

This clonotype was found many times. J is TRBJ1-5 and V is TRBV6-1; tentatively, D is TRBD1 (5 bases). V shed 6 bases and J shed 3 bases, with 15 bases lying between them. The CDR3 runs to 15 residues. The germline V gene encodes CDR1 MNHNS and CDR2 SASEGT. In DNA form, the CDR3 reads TGTGCCAGCAGGGTCGAGGGACGGAACAATCAGCCCCAGCATTTT. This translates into CASRVEGRNNQPQHF.

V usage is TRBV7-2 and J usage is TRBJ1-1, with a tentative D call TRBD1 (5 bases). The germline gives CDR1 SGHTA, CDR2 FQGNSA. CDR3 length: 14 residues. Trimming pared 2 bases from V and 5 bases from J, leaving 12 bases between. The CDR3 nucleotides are TGTGCCAGCAGCTTAAAAGACAGCTGGACTGAAGCTTTCTTT. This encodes CASSLKDSWTEAFF.

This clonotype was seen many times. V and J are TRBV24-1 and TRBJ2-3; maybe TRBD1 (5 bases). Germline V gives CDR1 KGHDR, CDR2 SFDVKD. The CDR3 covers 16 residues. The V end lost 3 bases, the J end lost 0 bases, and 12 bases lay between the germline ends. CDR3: CATSDVGQSSTDTQYF. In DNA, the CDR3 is TGTGCCACCAGTGATGTCGGACAATCTAGCACAGATACGCAGTATTTT.

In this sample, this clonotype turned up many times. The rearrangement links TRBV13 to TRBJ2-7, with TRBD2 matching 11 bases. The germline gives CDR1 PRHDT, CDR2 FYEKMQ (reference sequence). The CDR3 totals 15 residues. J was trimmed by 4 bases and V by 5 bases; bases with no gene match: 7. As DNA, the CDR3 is TGTGCCAGCAGCAGCGGACTAGCGGGTCGGTACGAGCAGTACTTC. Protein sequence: CASSSGLAGRYEQYF. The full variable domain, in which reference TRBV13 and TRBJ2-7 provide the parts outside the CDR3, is AAGVIQSPRHLIKEKRETATLKCYPIPRHDTVYWYQQGPGQDPQFLISFYEKMQSDKGSIPDRFSAQQFSDYHSELNMSSLELGDSALYFCASSSGLAGRYEQYFGPGTRLTVT.

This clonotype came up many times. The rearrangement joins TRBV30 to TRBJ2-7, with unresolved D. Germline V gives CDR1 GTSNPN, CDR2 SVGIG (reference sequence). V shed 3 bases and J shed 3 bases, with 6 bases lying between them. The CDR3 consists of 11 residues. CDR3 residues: CAWRPLYEQYF. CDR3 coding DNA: TGTGCCTGGAGGCCGCTCTACGAGCAGTACTTC.

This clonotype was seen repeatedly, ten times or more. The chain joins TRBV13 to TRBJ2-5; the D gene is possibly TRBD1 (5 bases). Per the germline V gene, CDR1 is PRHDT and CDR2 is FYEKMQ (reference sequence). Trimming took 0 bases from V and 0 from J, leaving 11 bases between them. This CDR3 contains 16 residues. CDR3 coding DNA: TGTGCCAGCAGCTTAGGAAACAGGCGCTACCAAGAGACCCAGTACTTC. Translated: CASSLGNRRYQETQYF.

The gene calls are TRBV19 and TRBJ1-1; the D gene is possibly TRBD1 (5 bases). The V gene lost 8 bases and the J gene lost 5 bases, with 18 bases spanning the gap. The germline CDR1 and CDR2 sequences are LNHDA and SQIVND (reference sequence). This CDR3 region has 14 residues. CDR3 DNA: TGTGCCAGTTACGACCGGGACCGCGGTACTGAAGCTTTCTTT. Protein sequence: CASYDRDRGTEAFF.

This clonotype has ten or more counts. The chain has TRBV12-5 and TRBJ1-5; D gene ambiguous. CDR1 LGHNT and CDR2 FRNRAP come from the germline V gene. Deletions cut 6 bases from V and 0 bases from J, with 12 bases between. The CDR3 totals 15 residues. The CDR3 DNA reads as TGTGCTAGTGGACCTCAAGGAAATAGCAATCAGCCCCAGCATTTT. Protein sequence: CASGPQGNSNQPQHF.

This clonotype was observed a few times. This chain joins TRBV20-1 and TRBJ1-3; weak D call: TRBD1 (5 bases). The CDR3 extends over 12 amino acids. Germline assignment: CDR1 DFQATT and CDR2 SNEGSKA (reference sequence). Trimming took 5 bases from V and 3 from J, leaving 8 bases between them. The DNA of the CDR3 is TGCAGTGCTCCAGGGTATGGAAACACCATATATTTT. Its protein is CSAPGYGNTIYF.

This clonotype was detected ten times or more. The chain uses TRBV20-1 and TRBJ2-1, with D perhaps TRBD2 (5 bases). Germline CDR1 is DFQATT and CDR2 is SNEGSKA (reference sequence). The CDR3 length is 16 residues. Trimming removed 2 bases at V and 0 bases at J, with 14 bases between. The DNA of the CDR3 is TGCAGTGCTAGACAAACTAGGTTGAGCTCCTACAATGAGCAGTTCTTC. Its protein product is CSARQTRLSSYNEQFF.

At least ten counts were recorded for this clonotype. The CDR3 sequence is CASLERDFVNTEAFF. CDR3 DNA: TGTGCCAGTTTGGAAAGGGATTTTGTGAACACTGAAGCTTTCTTT. V and J are TRBV28 and TRBJ1-1, with D unresolved. V was shortened by 9 bases and J by 0 bases, with 17 bases between the two germline ends. CDR1 and CDR2 from the germline V gene are MDHEN and SYDVKM. The CDR3 consists of 15 residues.

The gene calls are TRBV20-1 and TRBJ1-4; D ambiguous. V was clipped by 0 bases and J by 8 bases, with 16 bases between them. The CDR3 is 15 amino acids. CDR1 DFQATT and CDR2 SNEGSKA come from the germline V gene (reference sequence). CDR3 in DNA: TGCAGTGCTAGAGATATCGGGATAAGTTCGGAAAAACTGTTTTTT. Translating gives CSARDIGISSEKLFF.

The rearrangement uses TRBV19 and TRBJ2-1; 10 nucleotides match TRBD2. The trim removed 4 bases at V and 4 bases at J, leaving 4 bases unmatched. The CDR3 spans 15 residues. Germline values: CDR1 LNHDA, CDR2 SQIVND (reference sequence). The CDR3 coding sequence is TGTGCCAGTAGTACCACTAGCGGGACGTACAATGAGCAGTTCTTC. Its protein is CASSTTSGTYNEQFF. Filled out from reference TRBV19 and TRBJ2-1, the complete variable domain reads DGGITQSPKYLFRKEGQNVTLSCEQNLNHDAMYWYRQDPGQGLRLIYYSQIVNDFQKGDIAEGYSVSREKKESFPLTVTSAQKNPTAFYLCASSTTSGTYNEQFFGPGTRLTVL.

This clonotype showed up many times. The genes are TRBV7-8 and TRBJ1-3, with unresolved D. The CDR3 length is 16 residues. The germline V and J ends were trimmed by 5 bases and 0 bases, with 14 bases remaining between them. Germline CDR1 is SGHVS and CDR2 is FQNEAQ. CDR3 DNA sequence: TGTGCCAGCAGCACTACGACTGGATACTCTGGAAACACCATATATTTT. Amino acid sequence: CASSTTTGYSGNTIYF.

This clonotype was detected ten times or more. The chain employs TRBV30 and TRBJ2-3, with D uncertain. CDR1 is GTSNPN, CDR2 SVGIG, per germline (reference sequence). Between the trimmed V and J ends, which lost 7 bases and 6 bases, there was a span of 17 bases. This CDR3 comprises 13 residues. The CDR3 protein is CASTTSALDTQYF. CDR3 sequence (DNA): TGTGCCTCCACAACGTCGGCTTTGGATACGCAGTATTTT.

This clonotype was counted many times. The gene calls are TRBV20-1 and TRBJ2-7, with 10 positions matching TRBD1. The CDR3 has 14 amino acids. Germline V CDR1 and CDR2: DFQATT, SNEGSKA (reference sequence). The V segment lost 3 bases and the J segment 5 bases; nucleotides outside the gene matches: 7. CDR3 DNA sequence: TGCAGTGCTAGCCCCGGGACAGGGGTTGACGAGCAGTACTTC. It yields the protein CSASPGTGVDEQYF.

The CDR3: CASSVDRTNTGELFF. CDR3 sequence (DNA): TGTGCCAGCAGCGTGGACAGGACGAACACCGGGGAGCTGTTTTTT. The V gene is TRBV7-8, the J gene TRBJ2-2; 7 nucleotides agree with TRBD1. The germline gives CDR1 SGHVS, CDR2 FQNEAQ. This CDR3 region has 15 residues. With 5 bases clipped from V and 0 bases from J, the junction kept 3 bases outside the gene matches. Together with reference TRBV7-8 and TRBJ2-2, the CDR3 gives the full variable domain: GAGVSQSPRYKVAKRGQDVALRCDPISGHVSLFWYQQALGQGPEFLTYFQNEAQLDKSGLPSDRFFAERPEGSVSTLKIQRTQQEDSAVYLCASSVDRTNTGELFFGEGSRLTVL.

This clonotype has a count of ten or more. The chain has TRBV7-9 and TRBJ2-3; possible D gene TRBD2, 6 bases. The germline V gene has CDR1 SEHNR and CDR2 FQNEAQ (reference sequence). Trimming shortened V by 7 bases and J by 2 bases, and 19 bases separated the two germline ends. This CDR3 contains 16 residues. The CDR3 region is CASTIGASEITDTQYF. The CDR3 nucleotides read TGTGCCAGCACCATCGGAGCTAGCGAAATCACAGATACGCAGTATTTT. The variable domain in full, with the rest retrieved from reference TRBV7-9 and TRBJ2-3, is DTGVSQNPRHKITKRGQNVTFRCDPISEHNRLYWYRQTLGQGPEFLTYFQNEAQLEKSRLLSDRFSAERPKGSFSTLEIQRTEQGDSAMYLCASTIGASEITDTQYFGPGTRLTVL.

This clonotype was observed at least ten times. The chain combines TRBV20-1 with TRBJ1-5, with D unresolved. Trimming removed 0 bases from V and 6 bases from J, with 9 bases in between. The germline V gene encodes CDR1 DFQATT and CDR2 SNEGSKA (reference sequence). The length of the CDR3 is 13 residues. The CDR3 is CSAREPRGQPQHF. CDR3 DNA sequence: TGCAGTGCTAGAGAACCTCGGGGTCAGCCCCAGCATTTT.

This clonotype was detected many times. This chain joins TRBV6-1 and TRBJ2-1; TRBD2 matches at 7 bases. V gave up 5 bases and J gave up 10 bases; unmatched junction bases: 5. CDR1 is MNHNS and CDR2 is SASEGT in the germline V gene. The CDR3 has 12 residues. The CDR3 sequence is CASSRRGNEQFF. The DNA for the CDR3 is TGTGCCAGCAGTAGGCGGGGGAACGAGCAGTTCTTC.

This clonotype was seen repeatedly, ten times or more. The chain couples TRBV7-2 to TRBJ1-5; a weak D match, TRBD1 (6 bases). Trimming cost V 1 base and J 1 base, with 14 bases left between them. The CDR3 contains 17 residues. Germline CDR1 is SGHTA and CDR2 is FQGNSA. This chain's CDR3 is CASSLDVDRRSNQPQHF. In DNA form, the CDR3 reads TGTGCCAGCAGCTTAGATGTAGACAGGCGGAGCAATCAGCCCCAGCATTTT. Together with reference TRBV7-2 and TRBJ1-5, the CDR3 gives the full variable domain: GAGVSQSPSNKVTEKGKDVELRCDPISGHTALYWYRQSLGQGLEFLIYFQGNSAPDKSGLPSDRFSAERTGGSVSTLTIQRTQQEDSAVYLCASSLDVDRRSNQPQHFGDGTRLSIL.